This T cell receptor beta chain was retrieved from a study of shared clonotypes between healthy human individuals (dated by TCRdb to the early 2020s). Regarding the research as a whole: Two women and a few men aged 18 to 49 years were included in the cohort. For each donor, three plates each were used for CD4 naive and CD4 memory, two plates were used for CD8 naive, and one plate was used for CD8 memory. To estimate repertoire size and how much clonotypes are shared between individuals, the study performed deep sequencing of blood TCR repertoires from a few healthy adults. Libraries were prepared and TCR repertoires were sequenced by different laboratories using diverse techniques, in order to increase sequencing depth and limit assay-specific biases. Leukapheresis yielded between about 0.85 and 10 billion PBMCs per donor. What the authors observed across the whole study: Because the study included only a small number of donors, the genetic and exposure-history diversity represented was limited. Across four donors, around 5% of naive CD4, 3.5% of naive CD8, 2% to 2.5% of memory CD4, and about 0.4% of memory CD8 clonotypes were shared. Based on pairwise subsampling, the degree of clonotype sharing among donors was expected to be affected by sequencing depth. Sampling was limited to blood, and TCR repertoires in tissue likely differ from TCR repertoires in blood. Even with the large sequencing depth, rarefaction of the sorted-subset datasets indicated that sequencing was incomplete. Compared with non-shared clonotypes, the clonotypes found in all four sorted-subset donors had higher generation probabilities. Larger estimated clonotype richness was generally found for naive subsets than for memory subsets.

CDR1 is given as SGHVS and CDR2 as FQNEAQ, both from the germline V gene. V is shortened by 4 bases, J by 5 bases, and the region joining them spans 23 bases. The CDR3 numbers 17 residues from cysteine through phenylalanine. Only the CDR3 DNA is retained, 51 bases long and in frame from the first base. For the CD8 naive samples, CD45RO-negative cells were positively selected for CCR7, yielding a CD45RA+CCR7+ population from which TemRA cells were excluded. The donors were healthy, HIV-negative adults who had no recently reported acute infections or vaccinations. Every donor was a Caucasian adult living in Nashville, Tennessee, USA. After blood collection by leukapheresis, PBMCs were isolated using Ficoll-Histopaque density gradient centrifugation and then cryopreserved in the vapor phase of liquid nitrogen. Analytical flow cytometry was used to check the purity and quantity of each magnetically sorted T cell population. From each sorted fraction, genomic DNA was isolated and quantified by UV absorbance on a Nanodrop 2000c.

Using the deep immunoSEQ assay, multiplex PCR amplified TCR CDR3 regions from genomic DNA. Extracted genomic DNA from each cell subset was distributed evenly across all wells of several immunoSEQ 96-well plates, and each plate was treated as a replicate. For sorted subsets, around 200 ng genomic DNA, equal to approximately 30,000 T cell genomes, was loaded into each replicate PCR. Purified libraries were quantified with a Qubit 3.0 fluorometer, sized on a Bioanalyzer 2100, and re-quantified with the KAPA Library Quantification kit. A separate single-read 150-cycle Illumina NextSeq 550 flow cell was used to sequence each immunoSEQ 96-well plate. The authors processed their data as follows. Because only junctional sequences without quality scores were contained in the immunoSEQ output, filtering matching that applied to full-length reads could not be performed. To assign V/J genes and CDR3, sequences were annotated using PyIR, a Python wrapper for IgBLAST v1.9, with IMGT germline references. Reads were removed for weak V/J assignments (E-value above 1e-6), missing CDR3, stop codons, out-of-frame junctions, or ambiguous translated residues. V3J clonotypes were defined as sequences sharing the same inferred V gene, J gene, and CDR3 amino acid sequence. To compute the percentage overlap between repertoires, the number of shared unique clonotypes was divided by the size of the smaller repertoire. RTK rarefaction, the Chao1 estimator, and Recon v2.1 estimates of unobserved clonotypes were used to assess repertoire richness. For all TCRbeta clonotypes obtained by the gDNA method from a few donors, generation probabilities were computed with OLGA. The table comes from immuneACCESS by way of TCRdb, which keeps in-frame sequences with V and J called. Part of the clones is missing from these tables; in studies checked, under half for an unresolved V gene and the rest for unknown reasons. Clone size and the V and J calls come from that table; the DNA yielded D and trimming. The sample has around 1,900,000 clones on record, 93% of them singletons. The ten most abundant clones make up around 1.7% of the sample.

As to this clone: The specificity of this receptor is unknown. The input lacks base qualities; no much larger clone sits a single base away.

The specimen was naive CD8+ T cells from PBMCs. The cell subset or site tag for this specimen amounts to: CD45RA+CCR7+. In this chain, TRBV7-8 is recombined with TRBJ2-5; a weak D assignment points to TRBD1 (6 bases agree). This receptor was identified in a man younger than 35 in good health. Some clones in this sample may be carry-over from other donors' samples. Here the CDR3 is given as CASSSIKGRLGAETQYF. Here is the DNA: TGTGCCAGCAGCTCAATCAAGGGACGCCTGGGGGCCGAGACCCAGTACTTC.